The 23 T cell receptor beta chains given below trace back to one sample, sequenced in a study of OX40 agonist ivuxolimab in advanced cancers. Sequencing used immunoSEQ multiplex PCR; TCRdb keeps in-frame clones, though not all of them. The table has around 97,000 clones, roughly 80% seen once; the top ten hold about 5.5%. The specimen comprised CD4+ or CD8+ T cells sorted from blood, sampled in a trial of the OX40 agonist ivuxolimab. The origin of the receptors is an adult with an advanced solid tumor such as melanoma, head and neck, liver or kidney cancer.

The chain joins TRBV4-2 to TRBJ2-3; 10 bases map to TRBD2. Losses at the gene ends were 0 bases for V and 6 bases for J; bases not matched to a gene: 9. Germline CDR1 and CDR2: LGHNA and YNFKEQ. The CDR3 totals 17 residues. The CDR3 bases are TGTGCCAGCAGCCAAGATGCCGGTAGCGGGGGGTTCGATACGCAGTATTTT. It translates to CASSQDAGSGGFDTQYF.

On this clone: Within the sample, other DNA sequences also encode this same CDR3. The J gene is TRBJ1-4, the V gene TRBV7-9; 7 bases are shared with TRBD1. The V gene end was trimmed by 1 base and the J gene end by 5 bases; junction bases not matched to a gene: 1. The CDR3 runs to 14 residues. Germline V lookup: CDR1 SEHNR, CDR2 FQNEAQ (reference sequence). The CDR3 bases are TGTGCCAGCAGCTTAGACAGGGGAAATGAAAAACTGTTTTTT. As protein: CASSLDRGNEKLFF.

The chain employs TRBV7-8 and TRBJ2-3; D unresolved. Germline loops: CDR1 SGHVS, CDR2 FQNEAQ. The V end lost 4 bases, the J end lost 5 bases, and 10 bases lay between the germline ends. This CDR3 is built from 13 residues. The CDR3 DNA reads TGTGCCAGCAGCTCGGACGTCCAAGATACGCAGTATTTT. Translated: CASSSDVQDTQYF.

A word on this clone: This specimen includes other DNA sequences encoding the same CDR3. The chain joins TRBV7-2 to TRBJ1-2, with 7 nucleotides matching TRBD1. Per the germline V gene, CDR1 is SGHTA and CDR2 is FQGNSA. V was clipped by 3 bases and J by 3 bases; unmatched bases: 4. The CDR3 loop spans 14 amino acids. The CDR3 sequence: CASSLNRGDYGYTF. The CDR3 DNA reads TGTGCCAGCAGCTTGAACAGGGGAGACTATGGCTACACCTTC.

This rearrangement joins TRBV7-9 to TRBJ1-4, with 7 bases that match TRBD1. Looked up from germline, CDR1 is SEHNR and CDR2 is FQNEAQ (reference sequence). This CDR3 spans 14 amino acids. V dropped 1 base and J dropped 8; count of bases not matched to a gene: 4. CDR3 sequence reads: CASSLVGTAEKLFF. As DNA, the CDR3 is TGTGCCAGCAGCTTAGTAGGGACAGCAGAAAAACTGTTTTTT.

The V call is TRBV10-3, the J call TRBJ1-2; possible D gene TRBD1, 5 bases. The V and J ends lost 8 bases and 7 bases respectively, with 17 bases between them. Looked up from germline, CDR1 is ENHRY and CDR2 is SYGVKD. This CDR3 comprises 13 residues. The CDR3, as DNA: TGTGCCATCGTCGAAAGGCAGGGAGGTGGCTACACCTTC. It codes for CAIVERQGGGYTF.

This chain uses TRBV7-8 with TRBJ1-5; possible D gene TRBD1, 5 bases. The CDR3 is 15 amino acids. V was shortened by 3 bases and J by 0 bases, with 9 bases between the two germline ends. In germline, CDR1 is SGHVS, CDR2 FQNEAQ. CDR3 nucleotides: TGTGCCAGCAGCTTGGACACTTATAGCAATCAGCCCCAGCATTTT. This gives the protein CASSLDTYSNQPQHF.

The J gene is TRBJ1-2, the V gene TRBV5-1; TRBD1 aligns across 7 bases. The V segment lost 2 bases and the J segment 2 bases; nucleotides outside the gene matches: 12. CDR3 length: 17 amino acids. Germline lookup yields CDR1 SGHRS and CDR2 YFSETQ. CDR3 region: CASSLGGGAGQNYGYTF. For the CDR3, the DNA is TGCGCCAGCAGCTTAGGTGGCGGGGCGGGACAGAACTATGGCTACACCTTC.

V gene TRBV7-2 combines with J gene TRBJ1-4; D is unclear. Germline V gives CDR1 SGHTA, CDR2 FQGNSA. The V and J ends lost 1 base and 9 bases respectively, with 9 bases between them. CDR3 length: 13 residues. CDR3 amino acids: CASSLGGSQKLFF. As DNA, the CDR3 is TGTGCCAGCAGCTTAGGAGGAAGCCAAAAACTGTTTTTT. Variable domain in full (rest from reference TRBV7-2 and TRBJ1-4): GAGVSQSPSNKVTEKGKDVELRCDPISGHTALYWYRQSLGQGLEFLIYFQGNSAPDKSGLPSDRFSAERTGGSVSTLTIQRTQQEDSAVYLCASSLGGSQKLFFGSGTQLSVL.

The chain employs TRBV4-2 and TRBJ2-1; D is undetermined. The CDR3 has 14 residues. V lost 4 bases to trimming and J lost 3 bases, with 10 bases between them. Germline V gene lookup returns CDR1 LGHNA and CDR2 YNFKEQ. Written as DNA, the CDR3 is TGTGCCAGCAGCCCGTCGAAAGGCTACAATGAGCAGTTCTTC. Translation: CASSPSKGYNEQFF.

V and J are TRBV10-3 and TRBJ2-5; D gene uncertain. Germline V gives CDR1 ENHRY, CDR2 SYGVKD. CDR3 length: 11 amino acids. V lost 7 bases and J lost 3, with 6 bases in between. CDR3 amino acids: CAIKDEETQYF. For the CDR3, the DNA is TGTGCCATCAAGGATGAAGAGACCCAGTACTTC.

The genes are TRBV19 and TRBJ1-2, with D possibly being TRBD1 (5 bases). The CDR3 is made up of 16 amino acids. V was trimmed by 6 bases and J by 4 bases, leaving 21 bases between them. Germline lookup yields CDR1 LNHDA and CDR2 SQIVND (reference sequence). The CDR3, as DNA: TGTGCCAGTAGCACTCGGAGGAGGGACGGATTCTATGGCTACACCTTC. Protein product: CASSTRRRDGFYGYTF.

In this sample, this clone turned up once. The chain's CDR3 is CASSRSDSYNEQFF. The CDR3, as DNA: TGTGCCAGCAGTAGGTCCGACTCCTACAATGAGCAGTTCTTC. This chain joins TRBV27 and TRBJ2-1, with D hard to call. The CDR3 loop spans 14 amino acids. V was cut by 5 bases and J by 0 bases, with 8 bases left in between. The germline V gene has CDR1 MNHEY and CDR2 SMNVEV (reference sequence).

This clone has only a few counts. The V gene is TRBV6-1, the J gene TRBJ2-1, with 9 bases aligning to TRBD2. The CDR3 contains 19 residues. V trimming: 1 base; J trimming: 7 bases; junction bases outside the gene matches: 17. Germline V lookup: CDR1 MNHNS, CDR2 SASEGT. CDR3 in DNA: TGTGCCAGCAGTGAAGTGGGGGGGGGAGCGGGAGGAGGTACGAATGAGCAGTTCTTC. Encoded protein: CASSEVGGGAGGGTNEQFF.

The V and J genes are TRBV11-2 and TRBJ2-2; possible D gene TRBD2, 6 bases. Germline CDR1 reads SGHAT; CDR2 reads FQNNGV. The length of the CDR3 is 13 residues. Trimming cost V 5 bases and J 4 bases, with 8 bases left between them. The CDR3 sequence: CASSPGGTGELFF. The DNA for the CDR3 is TGTGCCAGCAGCCCCGGGGGCACCGGGGAGCTGTTTTTT. Combining the CDR3 with reference TRBV11-2 and TRBJ2-2 gives the whole variable domain EAGVAQSPRYKIIEKRQSVAFWCNPISGHATLYWYQQILGQGPKLLIQFQNNGVVDDSQLPKDRFSAERLKGVDSTLKIQPAKLEDSAVYLCASSPGGTGELFFGEGSRLTVL.

The chain carries TRBV6-4 and TRBJ2-3; D is unresolved. The length of the CDR3 is 15 residues. Germline CDR1 MRHNA, CDR2 SNTAGT. The germline V and J ends were trimmed by 5 bases and 2 bases, with 14 bases remaining between them. The CDR3 reads CASSSSLGDTDTQYF. The CDR3 DNA sequence: TGTGCCAGCAGTAGTTCACTTGGGGACACAGATACGCAGTATTTT.

About this clone itself: This sample includes further DNA sequences coding for the same CDR3. The chain recombines TRBV6-6 with TRBJ1-1; D remains unclear. The CDR3 covers 13 residues. Germline loops: CDR1 MNHNY, CDR2 SVGAGI (reference sequence). The V gene lost 6 bases and the J gene lost 1 base, with 9 bases spanning the gap. The CDR3 nucleotides are TGTGCCAGCAGGGGAACAGCGAACACTGAAGCTTTCTTT. Protein sequence: CASRGTANTEAFF.

The chain has TRBV2 and TRBJ1-5; 8 bases align to TRBD1. The CDR3 extends over 13 amino acids. Germline V gives CDR1 SNHLY, CDR2 FYNNEI. V gave up 7 bases and J gave up 8 bases; unmatched junction bases: 7. CDR3: CASTGQGMEPQHF. CDR3 sequence (DNA): TGTGCCAGCACCGGACAGGGTATGGAGCCCCAGCATTTT.

The gene calls are TRBV19 and TRBJ2-2; D gene ambiguous. The CDR3 is made up of 16 amino acids. Germline CDR1 and CDR2: LNHDA and SQIVND (reference sequence). The V gene lost 3 bases and the J gene lost 1 base, with 12 bases spanning the gap. CDR3 sequence: CASSIIYRGNTGELFF. The CDR3 nucleotides are TGTGCCAGTAGTATCATCTACAGAGGGAACACCGGGGAGCTGTTTTTT.

V and J are TRBV14 and TRBJ1-2; D uncertain. Germline V gene sequence: CDR1 SGHDN, CDR2 FVKESK. The CDR3 contains 17 residues. V shed 1 base and J shed 2 bases, with 17 bases lying between them. DNA of the CDR3: TGTGCCAGCAGCCAAGTCTTCGGGCAGCATCTGAACTATGGCTACACCTTC. Its translation is CASSQVFGQHLNYGYTF.

The rearrangement links TRBV6-6 to TRBJ2-7, with 11 bases aligning to TRBD1. The V and J ends lost 2 bases and 5 bases, in that order; junction bases with no gene match: 5. This CDR3 region has 15 residues. The germline V gene encodes CDR1 MNHNY and CDR2 SVGAGI (reference sequence). The CDR3 here is CASSYQGQGEDEQYF. The CDR3 DNA reads TGTGCCAGCAGTTACCAGGGACAGGGGGAGGACGAGCAGTACTTC.

The chain links TRBV5-6 to TRBJ2-3; 7 positions match TRBD2. The CDR3 sequence is 16 residues long. The V gene end was trimmed by 1 base and the J gene end by 4 bases; junction bases not matched to a gene: 9. Germline V gene data show CDR1 as SGHDT and CDR2 as YYEEEE. CDR3 residues: CASSLRLAGSPDTQYF. Written as DNA, the CDR3 is TGTGCCAGCAGCTTGAGATTAGCGGGTAGTCCAGATACGCAGTATTTT.

V and J are TRBV7-3 and TRBJ2-1, with a tentative D call TRBD1 (7 bases). V was clipped by 5 bases and J by 1 base, with 9 bases between them. The CDR3 has 14 residues. CDR1 is SGHTA, CDR2 FQGTGA, per germline. This CDR3 is CASSPGGSYNEQFF. Here the CDR3 DNA reads TGTGCCAGCAGCCCAGGGGGGTCCTACAATGAGCAGTTCTTC.